The clone carrying this T cell receptor (beta chain) was seen ten or more times. The entry originates in a study of T cells in Graves' hyperthyroidism and ophthalmopathy. What was amplified from RNA transcripts were TCR beta CDR3 regions. The primer set for the first-round RT-PCR of the TCR CDR3 was HTBI. TCRdb passed the multiplex PCR reads through MiXCR, listing each CDR3 protein once. The sample has 360,000 or so distinct CDR3 sequences, 13% to 15% seen once. The V gene lost 7 bases and the J gene lost 0 bases, with 11 bases spanning the gap. This CDR3 region has 14 residues. The germline gives CDR1 MDHEN, CDR2 SYDVKM.

Sequencing used blood. The rearrangement links TRBV28 to TRBJ2-3; no reliable D call. The receptor comes from a woman aged 55-69 years with Graves' ophthalmopathy. CDR3 nucleotides: TGTGCCAGCACCCCGGTCCTTAGCACAGATACGCAGTATTTT. Its translation: CASTPVLSTDTQYF.